These T cell receptor beta chains were read from a single sample in a study of blood T cell repertoires in COVID-19. Profiled with immunoSEQ multiplex PCR; TCRdb holds only in-frame clones, not every one. The sample has about 170,000 clones, around 83% seen once. What was sequenced was peripheral blood. These receptors originate from a woman aged 70 to 79 who had recovered from COVID-19. Both conserved end residues are part of each CDR3. D genes are given only for firm matches. Only part of the rows carry a size: once, few, many, or a class if the clone is expanded.

DNA | CDR3 | V | size | J | D
TGCGCCAGCAGCCGGGAGGTACAAGAGACCCAGTACTTC | CASSREVQETQYF | TRBV5-1 | many | TRBJ2-5 | TRBD2
TGTGCCAGCAGTTATGGGACACCGCCGGTCTACACCTTC | CASSYGTPPVYTF | TRBV6-5 | - | TRBJ1-2 | -
TGTGCCACCAGTGCAGAGGTTGCAGAGACCCAGTACTTC | CATSAEVAETQYF | TRBV24-1 | - | TRBJ2-5 | -
TGTGCCAGCAGCCAATTCCTAGGGGCCGAGACCCAGTACTTC | CASSQFLGAETQYF | TRBV3-1/TRBV3-2 | - | TRBJ2-5 | -
TGCGCCAGCGGGGAGGGGGGCTTCGGAGAGACCCAGTACTTC | CASGEGGFGETQYF | TRBV10-2 | once | TRBJ2-5 | -
TGTGCCAGCAGCCCTCCCCCGGGGGACCAAGAGACCCAGTACTTC | CASSPPPGDQETQYF | TRBV28 | - | TRBJ2-5 | -
TGCGCCAGCAGCCCCCCGGGCGGGCCCCGGGAGCAGTACTTC | CASSPPGGPREQYF | TRBV5-1 | - | TRBJ2-7 | -
TGTGCCAGCAGCCCCCGTCCGGGCTCCTACAATGAGCAGTTCTTC | CASSPRPGSYNEQFF | TRBV13 | - | TRBJ2-1 | -
TGTGCCAGCAGCTCGGCTAGCGGACACACAGATACGCAGTATTTT | CASSSASGHTDTQYF | TRBV11-2 | few | TRBJ2-3 | TRBD2
TGTGCCAGCAGTTTACCCCCCGGGGAAGGGAGAGGTAATTCACCCCTCCACTTT | CASSLPPGEGRGNSPLHF | TRBV28 | - | TRBJ1-6 | -
TGTGCCTGGAGTGTTAGAGGGACAGGCTGGAATGGCTACACCTTC | CAWSVRGTGWNGYTF | TRBV30 | once | TRBJ1-2 | TRBD1
TGCGCCAGCAGCCAAGACGTGGGACTAGCGCGGAACACCGGGGAGCTGTTTTTT | CASSQDVGLARNTGELFF | TRBV4-1 | - | TRBJ2-2 | TRBD2
TGTGCCACCACCGGGGGGCAGTCGCAGCCCCAGCATTTT | CATTGGQSQPQHF | TRBV2 | few | TRBJ1-5 | -
TGTGCCAGCATTAGCGGGAGGGCCTCCAAAAACATTCAGTACTTC | CASISGRASKNIQYF | TRBV6-5 | - | TRBJ2-4 | TRBD2
TGTGCCAGCAGCTTAGAGGGGTCCGGCGAAGATACGCAGTATTTT | CASSLEGSGEDTQYF | TRBV7-2 | - | TRBJ2-3 | -
TGTGCCAGCAGCCCCTACTCCTACGAGCAGTACTTC | CASSPYSYEQYF | TRBV7-9 | - | TRBJ2-7 | -
TGTGCCAGTAGTATAGGACTCCCGCGTGGCTATGGCTACACCTTC | CASSIGLPRGYGYTF | TRBV19 | once | TRBJ1-2 | -
TGTGCCAGCAGCCAGGACAGGCGAAACGAAAAACTGTTTTTT | CASSQDRRNEKLFF | TRBV28 | - | TRBJ1-4 | TRBD1